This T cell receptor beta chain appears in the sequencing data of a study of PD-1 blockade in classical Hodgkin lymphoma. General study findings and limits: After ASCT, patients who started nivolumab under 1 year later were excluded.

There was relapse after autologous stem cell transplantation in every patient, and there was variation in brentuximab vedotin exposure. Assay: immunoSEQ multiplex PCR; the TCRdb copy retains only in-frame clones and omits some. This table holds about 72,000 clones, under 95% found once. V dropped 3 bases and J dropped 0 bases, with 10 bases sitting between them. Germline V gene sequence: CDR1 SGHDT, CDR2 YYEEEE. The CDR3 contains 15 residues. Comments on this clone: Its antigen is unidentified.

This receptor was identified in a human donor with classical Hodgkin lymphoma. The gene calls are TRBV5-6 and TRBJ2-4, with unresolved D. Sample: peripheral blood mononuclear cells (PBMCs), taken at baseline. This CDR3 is CASSSRPLAKNIQYF. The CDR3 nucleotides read TGTGCCAGCAGCTCCCGACCGTTAGCCAAAAACATTCAGTACTTC.